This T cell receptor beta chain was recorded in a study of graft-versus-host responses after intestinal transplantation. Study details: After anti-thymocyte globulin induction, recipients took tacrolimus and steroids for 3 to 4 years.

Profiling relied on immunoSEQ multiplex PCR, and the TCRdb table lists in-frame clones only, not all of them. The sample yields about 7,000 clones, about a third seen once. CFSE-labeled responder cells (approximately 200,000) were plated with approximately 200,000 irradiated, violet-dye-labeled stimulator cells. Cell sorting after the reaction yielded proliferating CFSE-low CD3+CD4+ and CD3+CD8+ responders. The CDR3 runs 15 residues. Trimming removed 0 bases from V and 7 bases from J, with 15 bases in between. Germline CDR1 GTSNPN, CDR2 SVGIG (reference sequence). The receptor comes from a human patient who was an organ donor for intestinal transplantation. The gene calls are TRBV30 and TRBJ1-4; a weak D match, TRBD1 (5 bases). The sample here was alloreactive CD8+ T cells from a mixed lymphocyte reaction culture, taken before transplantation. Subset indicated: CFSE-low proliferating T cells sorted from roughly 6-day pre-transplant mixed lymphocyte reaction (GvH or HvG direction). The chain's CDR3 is CAWSVWSGAGEKLFF. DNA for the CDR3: TGTGCCTGGAGTGTATGGTCCGGGGCGGGTGAAAAACTGTTTTTT.